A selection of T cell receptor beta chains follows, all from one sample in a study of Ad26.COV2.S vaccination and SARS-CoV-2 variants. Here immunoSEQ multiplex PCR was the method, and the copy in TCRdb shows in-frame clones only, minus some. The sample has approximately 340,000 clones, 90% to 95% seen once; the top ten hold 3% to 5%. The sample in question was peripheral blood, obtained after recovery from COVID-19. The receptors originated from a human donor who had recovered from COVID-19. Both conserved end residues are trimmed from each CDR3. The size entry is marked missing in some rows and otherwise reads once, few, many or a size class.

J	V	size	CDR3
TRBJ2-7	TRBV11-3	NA	ASRFGGRVGSYEQY
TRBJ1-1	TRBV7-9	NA	ASSPATEAF
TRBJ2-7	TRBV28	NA	ASRGNILYEQY
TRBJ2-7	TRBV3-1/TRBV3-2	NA	ASSQGRGGSEQY
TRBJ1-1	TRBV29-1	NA	SVEDTKWAEAF
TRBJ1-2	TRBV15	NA	ATSRAAGANYGYT
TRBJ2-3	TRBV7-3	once	ASSLLDSTDTQY
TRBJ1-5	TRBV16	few	ASSQSSNQPQH
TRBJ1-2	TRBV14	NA	ASSIRATGAGYT
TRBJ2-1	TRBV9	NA	ASSASGGARMSYNEQF
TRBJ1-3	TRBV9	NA	ASGGLGSGNTIY
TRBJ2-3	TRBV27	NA	ASSFFSAASTDTQY
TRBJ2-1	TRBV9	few	ASSTGVNEQF
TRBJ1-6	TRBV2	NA	ASSGTTANSPLH
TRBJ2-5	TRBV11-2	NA	ASSLTLGASETQY
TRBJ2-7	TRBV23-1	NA	ASSPRGPPQITYEQY
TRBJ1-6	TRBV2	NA	AAREGGNSPLH
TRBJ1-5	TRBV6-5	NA	ASSSVGQGYQPQH
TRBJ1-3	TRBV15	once	ATSRVPSRTGGRGAGNTIY
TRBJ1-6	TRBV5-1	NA	ASSSGPWPLH
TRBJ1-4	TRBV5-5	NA	ASSLAGTVNNEKLF
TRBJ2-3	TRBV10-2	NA	ASSDRYTDTQY
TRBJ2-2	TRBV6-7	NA	ATGLGQGESGELF
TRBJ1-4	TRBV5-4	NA	ASSRAMDRGSHEKLF
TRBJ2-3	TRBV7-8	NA	ASSVKGGVTDTQY
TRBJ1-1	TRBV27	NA	ASSPTVGPEAF
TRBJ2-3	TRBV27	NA	ASSWGIGGDTQY
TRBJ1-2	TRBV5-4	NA	ASSPWLVMEYGYT
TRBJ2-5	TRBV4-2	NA	ASSLRLAGETQY
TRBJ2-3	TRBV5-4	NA	ASSPRGVSDTQY
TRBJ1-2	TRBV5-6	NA	ASRGQGWGLYGYT
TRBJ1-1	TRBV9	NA	ASSDKDGDEAF
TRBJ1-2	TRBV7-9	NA	ASSLEGAYYGYT
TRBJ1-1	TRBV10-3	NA	AIMRGPEAF
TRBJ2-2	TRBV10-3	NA	ATIPGLAGGRDYTGELF
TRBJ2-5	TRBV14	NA	ASSHPGRSETQY
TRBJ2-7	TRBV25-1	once	ASSDRQGYEQY
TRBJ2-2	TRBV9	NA	ASSVGGSSTGELF
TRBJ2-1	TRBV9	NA	ASSGRGAGSYNEQF
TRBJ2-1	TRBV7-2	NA	ASSPSNEQF
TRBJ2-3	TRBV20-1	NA	SASLPGPDTQY
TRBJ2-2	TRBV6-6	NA	ASSPTSGDTGELF
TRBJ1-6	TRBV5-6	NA	ASSFGTGPRPLH
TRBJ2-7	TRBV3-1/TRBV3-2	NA	ASSNVGARAYEQY